This TCR beta chain was found in a study of T cell responses to AZD1222 COVID-19 vaccine. Comment on this clone: As yet, its antigen is unknown.

Clones were read by immunoSEQ multiplex PCR, and TCRdb kept only the in-frame ones, dropping some. In the table there are about 120,000 clones, about 90% of which are singletons. CDR3 size: 17 residues. V lost 8 bases to trimming and J lost 0 bases; unmatched junction nucleotides: 13. CDR1 is MNHEY, CDR2 SMNVEV, per germline (reference sequence). General study points: Following two doses of AZD1222, Spike-specific TCR breadth and depth rose.

Sequencing used peripheral blood, obtained 28 days after the second AZD1222 dose. V and J are TRBV27 and TRBJ1-2; 9 nucleotides agree with TRBD1. This TCR was recovered from an adult who received the AZD1222 COVID-19 vaccine. CDR3 sequence: CASRTPGGDRANYGYTF. The CDR3 DNA reads TGTGCCAGCCGAACCCCGGGAGGGGACAGGGCTAACTATGGCTACACCTTC.